The 25 T cell receptor beta chains below all came from one sample that was sequenced in a study of shared clonotypes between healthy human individuals. Sequencing used immunoSEQ multiplex PCR; TCRdb keeps in-frame clones, though not all of them. The table records some 2,000,000 clones, about 95% of them present only once. Material for sequencing was naive CD4+ T cells sorted from blood. Specified subset: CD45RA+ positively selected. Receptors originate from a man between 18 and 29 years old in good health.

The V call is TRBV7-2, the J call TRBJ2-2; D gene uncertain. Germline V gives CDR1 SGHTA, CDR2 FQGNSA. The CDR3 consists of 15 residues. V was cut by 7 bases and J by 5 bases, with 17 bases left in between. CDR3 residues: CASTLERMGTGELFF. CDR3 bases: TGTGCCAGCACACTGGAACGGATGGGGACCGGGGAGCTGTTTTTT.

The gene calls are TRBV2 and TRBJ2-7; TRBD1 matches 7 bases. Unmatched junction bases numbered 12, after V lost 7 bases and J lost 6 bases. The CDR3 has 14 residues. Per the germline V gene, CDR1 is SNHLY and CDR2 is FYNNEI. For the CDR3, the DNA is TGTGCCAGCACCAGACAGGGATCGTCAGGCGAGCAGTACTTC. This gives the protein CASTRQGSSGEQYF.

Points on this clone: The same CDR3 is also encoded by other DNA sequences in this sample. The rearrangement joins TRBV5-1 to TRBJ1-4, with 10 bases identical to TRBD1. The CDR3 loop spans 15 amino acids. Germline V gene data show CDR1 as SGHRS and CDR2 as YFSETQ. Germline trimming cut 0 bases from V and 8 bases from J; bases unmatched to any gene: 4. The CDR3 DNA reads TGCGCCAGCAGCTTGGAGGGGACAGGGGTGGAAAAACTGTTTTTT. Its translation: CASSLEGTGVEKLFF.

J is TRBJ2-2 and V is TRBV6-1; D ambiguous. V was trimmed by 3 bases and J by 6 bases, leaving 11 bases between them. This CDR3 is 14 amino acids long. From germline, CDR1 is MNHNS and CDR2 SASEGT. Here the CDR3 reads CASSDEPSAGELFF. The CDR3 nucleotides are TGTGCCAGCAGTGACGAGCCTAGTGCCGGGGAGCTGTTTTTT.

The DNA of the CDR3 is TGTGCCTGGAGTGTACTTCGAGCGGGAGGGCTGTTGACCTACGAGCAGTACTTC. Translated: CAWSVLRAGGLLTYEQYF. The chain is built from TRBV30 and TRBJ2-7, with TRBD2 matching 10 bases. The CDR3 is 18 residues long. J lost 2 bases, V lost 0 bases, and 13 bases had no gene match. Germline-derived CDR1 and CDR2 are GTSNPN and SVGIG (reference sequence).

Concerning this clone: The same CDR3 also results from other DNA sequences found in this sample. The CDR3 spells CAWSAGNTIYF. CDR3 bases: TGTGCCTGGAGCGCAGGAAACACCATATATTTT. The chain has TRBV30 and TRBJ1-3; unclear D gene. The V end lost 3 bases, the J end lost 4 bases, and 4 bases lay between the germline ends. Germline CDR1 is GTSNPN and CDR2 is SVGIG (reference sequence). This CDR3 contains 11 residues.

The chain recombines TRBV2 with TRBJ1-5; the D is unclear. Trimming stripped 2 bases from V and 3 bases from J, with 8 bases between. Germline CDR1 and CDR2: SNHLY and FYNNEI. The length of the CDR3 is 14 residues. The CDR3 region is CASSESAINQPQHF. The CDR3 bases are TGTGCCAGCAGTGAATCGGCCATCAATCAGCCCCAGCATTTT.

The rearrangement links TRBV6-6 to TRBJ1-1; 9 bases are shared with TRBD1. V shed 5 bases, J shed 7 bases, and the junction held 5 bases outside the gene matches. CDR3 length: 13 amino acids. The germline gives CDR1 MNHNY, CDR2 SVGAGI (reference sequence). The CDR3 sequence is CASSAQGAGEAFF. The DNA of the CDR3 is TGTGCCAGCAGTGCACAGGGGGCTGGTGAAGCTTTCTTT.

This chain uses TRBV4-2 with TRBJ2-7, with D hard to call. V lost 6 bases to trimming and J lost 3 bases, with 21 bases between them. Looked up from germline, CDR1 is LGHNA and CDR2 is YNFKEQ. This CDR3 region has 16 residues. DNA of the CDR3: TGTGCCAGCAGTTCAATGGGCGGAACTTACTACTACGAGCAGTACTTC. Its translation is CASSSMGGTYYYEQYF.

The chain uses TRBV4-3 and TRBJ2-1; 9 nucleotides align to TRBD2. The CDR3 runs 17 residues. Trimming cost V 3 bases and J 2 bases; bases outside gene matches: 8. CDR1 and CDR2 (germline): LGHNA, YSLEER. CDR3 protein: CASSHTIAGEAYNEQFF. The DNA of the CDR3 is TGCGCCAGCAGCCACACCATAGCGGGAGAAGCCTACAATGAGCAGTTCTTC.

This clone appeared once. The chain couples TRBV5-4 to TRBJ2-7; 11 bases match TRBD2. V shed 1 base, J shed 4 bases, and the junction held 4 bases outside the gene matches. CDR1 is SGHNT and CDR2 is YYREEE in the germline V gene (reference sequence). CDR3 size: 15 residues. Here the CDR3 DNA reads TGTGCCAGCAGCTTGTTTAGCGGGAGGGGGTACGAGCAGTACTTC. Amino acids: CASSLFSGRGYEQYF.

The chain is built from TRBV6-1 and TRBJ1-2; D not certain. Trimming shortened V by 1 base and J by 4 bases, and 13 bases separated the two germline ends. Germline V lookup: CDR1 MNHNS, CDR2 SASEGT. This CDR3 comprises 15 residues. CDR3 coding DNA: TGTGCCAGCAGTGAAGGGGGATCAACTTTCTATGGCTACACCTTC. Residues: CASSEGGSTFYGYTF.

This rearrangement joins TRBV4-1 to TRBJ2-3, with 8 bases fitting TRBD2. V lost 3 bases, J lost 2 bases, and 10 bases stayed unmatched. Germline lookup yields CDR1 MGHRA and CDR2 YSYEKL. The CDR3 length is 17 residues. In DNA form, the CDR3 reads TGCGCCAGCAGCCAGGGGAACCGCGGGGGGACCACAGATACGCAGTATTTT. Translated, it gives CASSQGNRGGTTDTQYF.

In its sample, this clone was seen once. V usage is TRBV6-5 and J usage is TRBJ2-7; D is perhaps TRBD2 (7 bases). Germline V gene lookup returns CDR1 MNHEY and CDR2 SVGAGI. Trimming cost V 5 bases and J 2 bases, with 16 bases left between them. This CDR3 is built from 15 residues. The CDR3 DNA is TGTGCCAGCAGTCTACTGCCGCGGGGGCCCTACGAGCAGTACTTC. Translated: CASSLLPRGPYEQYF.

The chain carries TRBV28 and TRBJ1-1, with 8 bases identical to TRBD1. This CDR3 is 15 amino acids long. The trim removed 7 bases at V and 4 bases at J, leaving 11 bases unmatched. Germline CDR1 and CDR2: MDHEN and SYDVKM. The DNA of the CDR3 is TGTGCCAGCACCCCCCAGGACAGGGTAGGCACTGAAGCTTTCTTT. This codes for CASTPQDRVGTEAFF.

The CDR3 loop reads CASSLRGQTEAFF. The CDR3 region has the DNA TGTGCCAGCAGCTTAAGGGGGCAGACTGAAGCTTTCTTT. The chain couples TRBV7-2 to TRBJ1-1; 7 bases are a match to TRBD1. This CDR3 spans 13 amino acids. Germline CDR1 reads SGHTA; CDR2 reads FQGNSA. J was trimmed by 5 bases and V by 2 bases; bases with no gene match: 2.

The rearrangement links TRBV28 to TRBJ2-2; D gene unclear. The CDR3 length is 16 residues. Germline V gene data show CDR1 as MDHEN and CDR2 as SYDVKM. The V end lost 3 bases, the J end lost 4 bases, and 15 bases lay between the germline ends. CDR3 bases: TGTGCCAGCAGTTTTCTTCCGGGTTTAGGCACCGGGGAGCTGTTTTTT. This encodes CASSFLPGLGTGELFF. Full variable domain (missing parts from reference TRBV28 and TRBJ2-2): DVKVTQSSRYLVKRTGEKVFLECVQDMDHENMFWYRQDPGLGLRLIYFSYDVKMKEKGDIPEGYSVSREKKERFSLILESASTNQTSMYLCASSFLPGLGTGELFFGEGSRLTVL.

The chain employs TRBV7-2 and TRBJ2-7; D is possibly TRBD2 (5 bases). The V end lost 5 bases, the J end lost 3 bases, and 8 bases lay between the germline ends. CDR1 SGHTA and CDR2 FQGNSA come from the germline V gene. CDR3 length: 12 amino acids. The CDR3 loop reads CASSQSGYEQYF. The CDR3 coding sequence is TGTGCCAGCAGCCAAAGCGGCTACGAGCAGTACTTC.

This chain links TRBV6-6 with TRBJ2-7; D call uncertain. This CDR3 is 11 amino acids long. Germline CDR1 is MNHNY and CDR2 is SVGAGI (reference sequence). The germline V and J ends were trimmed by 8 bases and 7 bases, with 12 bases remaining between them. CDR3 nucleotide sequence: TGTGCCAGCTCGGCTAGTTGGGAGCAGTACTTC. Translated, it gives CASSASWEQYF.

V and J are TRBV2 and TRBJ1-5; D is perhaps TRBD1 (6 bases). This CDR3 is built from 15 residues. Trimming took 2 bases from V and 1 from J, leaving 9 bases between them. Germline V CDR1 and CDR2: SNHLY, FYNNEI. The CDR3 sequence: CASSEKGGSNQPQHF. The CDR3 coding sequence is TGTGCCAGCAGTGAAAAGGGGGGGAGCAATCAGCCCCAGCATTTT.

The rearrangement uses TRBV5-4 and TRBJ2-2; D unresolved. This CDR3 comprises 13 residues. Germline V gives CDR1 SGHNT, CDR2 YYREEE (reference sequence). The V and J ends lost 4 bases and 4 bases respectively, with 8 bases between them. The CDR3 DNA follows: TGTGCCAGCAGCATAGACTTCACCGGGGAGCTGTTTTTT. As protein: CASSIDFTGELFF.

In this sample, this clone turned up once. The chain joins TRBV13 to TRBJ2-5; maybe TRBD1 (5 bases). The germline V and J ends were trimmed by 2 bases and 4 bases, with 8 bases remaining between them. This CDR3 is built from 13 residues. Per the germline V gene, CDR1 is PRHDT and CDR2 is FYEKMQ (reference sequence). As DNA, the CDR3 is TGTGCCAGCAGCTTACAGGGTGTAGAGACCCAGTACTTC. Translation gives CASSLQGVETQYF.

The chain joins TRBV6-6 to TRBJ2-3; 7 bases align to TRBD1. Trimming removed 2 bases from V and 8 bases from J; junction bases left unmatched: 7. Per the germline V gene, CDR1 is MNHNY and CDR2 is SVGAGI (reference sequence). The CDR3 covers 14 residues. CDR3 loop: CASSYGEQGRTQYF. The CDR3 DNA reads as TGTGCCAGCAGTTACGGCGAACAGGGGCGTACGCAGTATTTT.

V and J are TRBV5-1 and TRBJ2-5; TRBD1 matches at 8 bases. V gave up 5 bases and J gave up 5 bases; unmatched junction bases: 5. The germline V gene encodes CDR1 SGHRS and CDR2 YFSETQ. The CDR3 has 13 residues. The CDR3 sequence: CASSTDRVETQYF. Written as DNA, the CDR3 is TGCGCCAGCAGTACGGACAGGGTTGAGACCCAGTACTTC.

This chain joins TRBV5-1 and TRBJ2-1; 9 bases match TRBD1. This CDR3 is built from 15 residues. The germline V gene encodes CDR1 SGHRS and CDR2 YFSETQ. V was clipped by 2 bases and J by 7 bases; unmatched bases: 7. CDR3 in amino acids: CASSLQGASKNEQFF. CDR3 bases: TGCGCCAGCAGCTTACAGGGGGCGTCTAAGAATGAGCAGTTCTTC.